This TCR beta chain was profiled in a study of cytomegalovirus exposure and HLA in healthy donors. Samples came from healthy bone marrow donors. Looked up from germline, CDR1 is WNHNN and CDR2 is SYGVQD (reference sequence). V shed 2 bases and J shed 5 bases, with 13 bases lying between them. The CDR3 length is 14 residues. Study-level findings and limits: A later analysis found TCR association rates differed by HLA locus, highest for DRB1 and lowest for HLA-C.

Points on this clone: Its antigen remains unidentified.

Primers: 60 Vbeta forward and 13 Jbeta reverse. Some clones are missing from TCRdb's copy, which holds only in-frame ones; the method was immunoSEQ multiplex PCR. This sample yields about 200,000 clones, of which about 89% are seen a single time; about 1.2% belongs to the top ten. The clonotype comes from a man aged 30 to 39 in good health and CMV-seronegative. Input material: PBMCs. The gene calls are TRBV10-1 and TRBJ2-7, with D perhaps TRBD2 (6 bases). CDR3 sequence reads: CASSEGGSGHEQYF. CDR3 DNA: TGCGCCAGCAGTGAGGGGGGGTCTGGCCACGAGCAGTACTTC.